The clone carrying this T cell receptor (beta chain) was seen a few times. The antigen remains undetermined. The entry originates in a study of beta chain features in type 1 diabetes. The authors reverse transcribed all of the isolated RNA, so sequencing captured expressed TCRB transcripts. Assay: immunoSEQ multiplex PCR; the TCRdb copy retains only in-frame clones and omits some. The table has some 640,000 clones, around an eighth seen once. Study-wide results and caveats: Within each of all four CD4+ subsets, Type 1 diabetes patients had TCRB CDR3s that were moderately but significantly shorter. A possible short-template PCR bias applies equally to patients and controls.

The sample taken for sequencing was naive CD4+ T cells from blood. The TCR sequence derives from a man aged 18 to 30 with type 1 diabetes.

DNA of the CDR3: TGTGCCAGCAGCTTAGCGGACATACAAGAGACCCAGTACTTC. The encoded protein is CASSLADIQETQYF. The genes are TRBV7-2 and TRBJ2-5, with D possibly being TRBD1 (5 bases). Germline V gives CDR1 SGHTA, CDR2 FQGNSA. Trimming took off 0 bases at V and 2 bases at J, with 7 bases between the two ends. The CDR3 spans 14 residues.